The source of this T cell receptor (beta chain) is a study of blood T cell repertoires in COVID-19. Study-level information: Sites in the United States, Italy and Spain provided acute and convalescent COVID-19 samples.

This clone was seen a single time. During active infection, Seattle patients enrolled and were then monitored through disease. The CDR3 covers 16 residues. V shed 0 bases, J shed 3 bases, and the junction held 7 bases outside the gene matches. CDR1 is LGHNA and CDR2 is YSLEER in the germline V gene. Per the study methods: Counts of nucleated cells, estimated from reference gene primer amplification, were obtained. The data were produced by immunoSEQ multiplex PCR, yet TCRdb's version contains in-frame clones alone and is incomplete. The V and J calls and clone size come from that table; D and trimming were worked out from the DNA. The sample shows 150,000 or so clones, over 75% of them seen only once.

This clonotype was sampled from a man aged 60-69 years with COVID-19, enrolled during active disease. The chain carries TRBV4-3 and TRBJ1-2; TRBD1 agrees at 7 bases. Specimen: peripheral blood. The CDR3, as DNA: TGCGCCAGCAGCCAAGATACAGGGGTTTTGGACTATGGCTACACCTTC. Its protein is CASSQDTGVLDYGYTF.